This is a list of T cell receptor beta chains from one sample in a study of naive and memory T cell subsets. MiXCR, run by TCRdb on the UMI-ligation and nested PCR reads, gives a single entry per CDR3 protein. The sample lists some 110,000 distinct CDR3 sequences; approximately 14% were seen once. Sequenced sample: naive CD8+ T cells from blood. Every receptor here comes from a human donor in good health. The CDR3 runs from the conserved cysteine through the conserved F or W. D genes are given only for firm matches. Rows may omit the clone size; those that give it use once, few, many or a size class.

d_call | clone_size | j_call | v_call | cdr3_aa | cdr3_nt
- | few | TRBJ1-1 | TRBV12-3/TRBV12-4 | CASRLSGTEAFF | TGTGCCAGCAGATTAAGCGGGACTGAAGCTTTCTTT
TRBD2 | - | TRBJ2-7 | TRBV20-1 | CSATSGGPTPYEQYF | TGCAGTGCTACTAGCGGGGGTCCTACTCCCTACGAGCAGTACTTC
TRBD1 | many | TRBJ2-1 | TRBV30 | CAWSGQGNEQFF | TGTGCCTGGAGCGGACAGGGGAATGAGCAGTTCTTC
- | - | TRBJ1-1 | TRBV20-1 | CSARKGGNTEAFF | TGCAGTGCTAGAAAAGGGGGGAACACTGAAGCTTTCTTT
- | - | TRBJ2-5 | TRBV7-9 | CASSLTSLAETQYF | TGTGCCAGCAGCTTAACCTCCCTCGCGGAGACCCAGTACTTC
TRBD2 | few | TRBJ2-1 | TRBV7-8 | CASSLTMGLLNEQFF | TGTGCCAGCAGCCTGACGATGGGACTACTTAATGAGCAGTTCTTC
- | - | TRBJ2-3 | TRBV12-5 | CASGLVTGSGTDTQYF | TGTGCTAGTGGTTTGGTAACAGGGTCGGGCACAGATACGCAGTATTTT
TRBD1 | many | TRBJ1-2 | TRBV29-1 | CSVDSRGLDGYTF | TGCAGCGTTGATAGTAGGGGGCTGGATGGCTACACCTTC
- | - | TRBJ1-2 | TRBV28 | CASRGAGVGTLF | TGTGCCAGCAGGGGGGCAGGAGTCGGAACCCTTTTC
- | - | TRBJ1-5 | TRBV28 | CASSPPGNQPQHF | TGTGCCAGCAGTCCCCCGGGAAATCAGCCCCAGCATTTT
- | - | TRBJ1-1 | TRBV27 | CAAGGTVMNTEAFF | TGTGCCGCCGGCGGGACCGTGATGAACACTGAAGCTTTCTTT
TRBD2 | many | TRBJ2-2 | TRBV24-1 | CAIGGRENTGELFF | TGTGCCATCGGCGGGAGAGAGAACACCGGGGAGCTGTTTTTT
TRBD1 | - | TRBJ1-1 | TRBV6-6 | CASSYTGTGWGNTEAFF | TGTGCCAGCAGTTATACCGGGACAGGGTGGGGGAACACTGAAGCTTTCTTT
- | - | TRBJ2-7 | TRBV6-6 | CASRPLGDYEQYF | TGTGCCAGCAGACCGCTAGGGGACTACGAGCAGTACTTC
- | - | TRBJ2-1 | TRBV4-1 | CASSHVSTRYNEQFF | TGCGCCAGCAGCCACGTTTCTACTCGATACAATGAGCAGTTCTTC
- | many | TRBJ2-7 | TRBV12-3/TRBV12-4 | CASSYGLEQYF | TGTGCCAGCAGTTACGGGCTCGAGCAGTACTTC
- | - | TRBJ2-2 | TRBV28 | CASSLAGGNGELFF | TGTGCCAGCAGCCTTGCCGGGGGAAACGGGGAGCTGTTTTTT
TRBD2 | - | TRBJ2-3 | TRBV4-3 | CASSQESGLAGGSSSTDTQYF | TGCGCCAGCAGCCAAGAAAGCGGGCTAGCGGGAGGATCCTCCAGCACAGATACGCAGTATTTT
- | - | TRBJ2-1 | TRBV18 | CASSPGMEAAPYNEQFF | TGTGCCAGCTCTCCAGGAATGGAAGCGGCCCCCTACAATGAGCAGTTCTTC
- | - | TRBJ2-3 | TRBV7-2 | CASSPWDRDLAGESTDTQYF | TGTGCCAGCAGCCCTTGGGACAGGGATCTAGCGGGGGAGAGCACAGATACGCAGTATTTT
- | - | TRBJ1-1 | TRBV5-5 | CASSRGSGEAFF | TGTGCCAGCAGCCGAGGGAGTGGTGAAGCTTTCTTT
- | - | TRBJ2-7 | TRBV4-3 | CASSQDSRFEQYF | TGCGCCAGCAGCCAAGATTCGAGGTTCGAGCAGTACTTC
- | many | TRBJ1-5 | TRBV4-2 | CASSHTTEANQPQHF | TGTGCCAGCAGCCATACCACTGAAGCTAATCAGCCCCAGCATTTT
TRBD2 | - | TRBJ2-7 | TRBV20-1 | CSARETSGNYEQYF | TGCAGTGCAAGGGAGACTAGCGGGAACTACGAGCAGTACTTC
- | few | TRBJ2-7 | TRBV7-2 | CASSLARDSSHEQYF | TGTGCCAGCAGCTTAGCGCGGGACAGCTCCCACGAGCAGTACTTC
TRBD2 | - | TRBJ2-5 | TRBV28 | CASSFSPASGGPLFQETQYF | TGTGCCAGCAGTTTCTCCCCGGCTAGCGGGGGGCCCCTGTTCCAAGAGACCCAGTACTTC
TRBD1 | many | TRBJ2-7 | TRBV12-3/TRBV12-4 | CASTNRDRAYEQYF | TGTGCCAGCACCAACCGGGACAGAGCCTACGAGCAGTACTTC
- | few | TRBJ2-3 | TRBV11-1 | CASSLYPQGSTDTQYF | TGTGCCAGCAGCTTATATCCGCAGGGAAGCACAGATACGCAGTATTTT